A selection of T cell receptor beta chains follows, all from one sample in a study of T cells after yellow fever vaccination. One entry per CDR3 protein results from TCRdb running MiXCR on the 5' RACE reads. The sample holds approximately 510,000 distinct CDR3 sequences, 21% seen once. The source was PBMCs, collected roughly 20 days after the first yellow fever vaccination. Source of these receptors: a man aged 18 to 30 who received the YFV17D yellow fever vaccine. Each CDR3 is given with its conserved first and last residue. The D gene is left open where the match is weak. A row's size may be missing; if present it is once, few, many or a size class.

j_gene	abundance	v_gene	d_gene	CDR3nt	CDR3aa
TRBJ2-7	.	TRBV12-3/TRBV12-4	TRBD1	TGTGCCAGCAGGGGACAGGGGTCTTTCGACGAGCAGTACTTC	CASRGQGSFDEQYF
TRBJ2-1	many	TRBV12-3/TRBV12-4	TRBD2	TGTGCCAGCGGGGAGCGGGGTCCCTACAATGAGCAGTTCTTC	CASGERGPYNEQFF
TRBJ1-4	.	TRBV20-1	.	TGCAGTGCTAGAGATTTCCAGGGTTATGAAAAACTGTTTTTT	CSARDFQGYEKLFF
TRBJ2-1	few	TRBV6-5	TRBD2	TGTGCCAGCAGTTACCCTAGCGGGGGGGCCTTTCCGTTCTTC	CASSYPSGGAFPFF
TRBJ2-2	.	TRBV20-1	TRBD1	TGCAGTGCTTCATCTAATACCGGGACAGCGAACACCGGGGAGCTGTTTTTT	CSASSNTGTANTGELFF
TRBJ1-4	.	TRBV6-1	TRBD1	TGTGCCAGCAGCTCTGGGACAGACGCTGAAAAACTGTTTTTT	CASSSGTDAEKLFF
TRBJ2-7	.	TRBV20-1	.	TGCAGTGCTAGTGCAAGGCCAGAACTGGGGGGTAGCTCCTACGAGCAGTACTTC	CSASARPELGGSSYEQYF
TRBJ2-5	.	TRBV20-1	.	TGCAGTGCTAGAGACGCGCCAGGGCGAGAGACCCAGTACTTC	CSARDAPGRETQYF
TRBJ2-1	few	TRBV7-9	.	TGTGCCAGCAGCCCACTTAACAATGAGCAGTTCTTC	CASSPLNNEQFF
TRBJ2-7	.	TRBV11-1	.	TGTGCCAGCAGCTTAGTATTCACGAGGGCGTCCTACGAGCAGTACTTC	CASSLVFTRASYEQYF
TRBJ1-3	.	TRBV9	TRBD1	TGTGCCAGCAGCGCCCAGGGGGCCGGAAACACCATATATTTT	CASSAQGAGNTIYF
TRBJ1-4	.	TRBV20-1	.	TGCAGTGCTAGGGAAGGAGAAAAACTGTTTTTT	CSAREGEKLFF
TRBJ2-1	.	TRBV4-2	.	TGTGCCAGCAGCCGGGAGGGGGGGGTCGTTGAGCAGTTCTTC	CASSREGGVVEQFF
TRBJ1-2	.	TRBV20-1	TRBD1	TGCAGTGCTACCGGGACAGGGGGCATCGAATACTATGGCTACACCTTC	CSATGTGGIEYYGYTF
TRBJ1-2	few	TRBV20-1	.	TGCAGTGCTAGAGATTTCGGGGGTGGTAACTATGGCTACACCTTC	CSARDFGGGNYGYTF
TRBJ2-2	.	TRBV5-1	TRBD1	TGCGCCAGCAGCTACCGGGACAGGGCCACCGGACCCGGGGAGCTGTTTTTT	CASSYRDRATGPGELFF
TRBJ1-6	once	TRBV7-3	.	TGTGCCAGCAGCCCGGAACAGAATTCACCCCTCCACTTT	CASSPEQNSPLHF
TRBJ2-5	.	TRBV5-1	.	TGCGCCAGCAGCTTGGGCCCCGACGAGGGGACCCAGTACTTC	CASSLGPDEGTQYF
TRBJ2-3	.	TRBV4-3	TRBD2	TGCGCCAGCAGCCAAGAGGCTTTGACTAGCGCTTCCGGGTATACGCAGTATTTT	CASSQEALTSASGYTQYF
TRBJ2-3	few	TRBV27	TRBD2	TGTGCCAGCAGTTTATCGAACGGTGCGGGGGGAGGCACAGATACGCAGTATTTT	CASSLSNGAGGGTDTQYF
TRBJ2-2	.	TRBV20-1	.	TGCAGTGCTCGGAGGACTACGCGGAGCACCGGGGAGCTGTTTTTT	CSARRTTRSTGELFF
TRBJ2-3	.	TRBV6-5	TRBD2	TGTGCCAGCAGTTACCTCGGGGGGGGGTCAGATACGCAGTATTTT	CASSYLGGGSDTQYF
TRBJ2-7	few	TRBV14	.	TGTGCCAGCAGCCAAGTGCCCCACGAGCAGTACTTC	CASSQVPHEQYF
TRBJ2-5	few	TRBV7-9	TRBD2	TGTGCCAGCAGCCTGGGGACTAGCCTCGGGGAGACCCAGTACTTC	CASSLGTSLGETQYF
TRBJ2-5	medium-sized	TRBV5-5	TRBD2	TGTGCCAGCAGCTTGTTTAGCGGGGGGGCCGAGACCCAGTACTTC	CASSLFSGGAETQYF